Listed here are 28 T cell receptor beta chains from one sample, sequenced in a study of graft-versus-host responses after intestinal transplantation. The antigens these receptors bind are not known. Here immunoSEQ multiplex PCR was the method, and the copy in TCRdb shows in-frame clones only, minus some. The sample has fewer than 60,000 clones, around 85% seen once; the top ten hold over 0.45%. The sample consisted of unstimulated CD4+ T cells sorted from spleen or lymph node cells, taken before transplant. The receptors stem from a human donor who was the organ donor for an intestinal transplant.

The CDR3 loop is CASSPAGNTIYF. In nucleotides, the CDR3 is TGTGCCAGTAGCCCCGCGGGAAACACCATATATTTT. The chain uses TRBV19 and TRBJ1-3; no clear D. CDR3 length: 12 residues. The V end was cut by 6 bases, the J end by 4 bases, with 7 bases between. CDR1 and CDR2 (germline): LNHDA, SQIVND (reference sequence).

This chain connects TRBV21-1 to TRBJ2-2. TRBV21-1 is annotated as a pseudogene. CDR3 length: 15 amino acids. Written as DNA, the CDR3 is TGTGCCCCACGAACGTGGGGCAGGGAGACCGGGGAGCTGTTTTTT. This encodes CAPRTWGRETGELFF.

This chain links TRBV19 with TRBJ2-1; a possible D gene is TRBD1 (6 bases). The CDR3 loop spans 13 amino acids. Germline V lookup: CDR1 LNHDA, CDR2 SQIVND (reference sequence). Trimming left V 5 bases short and J 5 bases short, with 10 bases between. The CDR3 loop reads CASSPWDNNEQFF. The DNA of the CDR3 is TGTGCCAGTAGTCCCTGGGACAACAATGAGCAGTTCTTC.

The genes are TRBV5-4 and TRBJ2-1; a weak D match, TRBD1 (6 bases). CDR1 SGHNT and CDR2 YYREEE come from the germline V gene (reference sequence). V was clipped by 4 bases and J by 7 bases, with 15 bases between them. The CDR3 consists of 14 residues. CDR3 DNA: TGTGCCAGCAGCCATAGGGACAACCTAAATGAGCAGTTCTTC. It codes for CASSHRDNLNEQFF.

This sequence joins TRBV6-1 and TRBJ1-1; D not certain. V lost 5 bases, J lost 5 bases, and 12 bases lay in between. Germline V gene sequence: CDR1 MNHNS, CDR2 SASEGT. This CDR3 spans 13 amino acids. The chain's CDR3 is CASSPRVITEAFF. Here the CDR3 DNA reads TGTGCCAGCAGTCCTAGGGTGATAACTGAAGCTTTCTTT.

Comments on this clone: The junction shows a germline mismatch at one end, possibly a read error. The identical CDR3 is also encoded by other nucleotide sequences in the sample. V usage is TRBV4-2 and J usage is TRBJ1-1; the D is unclear. Germline V lookup: CDR1 LGHNA, CDR2 YNFKEQ. The CDR3 runs to 13 residues. CDR3 nucleotides: TGTGCTAGCAGCCAACAGCCGAACACTGAAGCTTTCTTT. Protein sequence: CASSQQPNTEAFF.

The V call is TRBV2, the J call TRBJ1-3; the match to TRBD1 covers 7 bases. CDR1 is SNHLY and CDR2 is FYNNEI in the germline V gene. The CDR3 sequence is 15 residues long. After removal of 4 bases from V and 0 bases from J, the junction contained 3 bases not matched to a gene. CDR3 protein: CASSVDRDSGNTIYF. The DNA of the CDR3 is TGTGCCAGCAGTGTAGACAGGGACTCTGGAAACACCATATATTTT.

The rearrangement joins TRBV19 to TRBJ1-4; D is unresolved. The germline V gene encodes CDR1 LNHDA and CDR2 SQIVND (reference sequence). V was clipped by 3 bases and J by 7 bases, with 12 bases between them. The CDR3 covers 14 residues. CDR3 protein: CASSMSRYAEKLFF. In nucleotides, the CDR3 is TGTGCCAGTAGTATGTCCAGGTATGCTGAAAAACTGTTTTTT.

This chain uses TRBV11-2 with TRBJ2-2; no reliable D call. There are 16 residues in the CDR3. From germline, CDR1 is SGHAT and CDR2 FQNNGV. V gave up 1 base and J gave up 4 bases, with 13 bases separating them. The CDR3 region has the DNA TGTGCCAGCAGCTTAGGACCAAGAACGGTCACCGGGGAGCTGTTTTTT. Encoded protein: CASSLGPRTVTGELFF. The full variable domain, with the rest looked up from reference TRBV11-2 and TRBJ2-2, is EAGVAQSPRYKIIEKRQSVAFWCNPISGHATLYWYQQILGQGPKLLIQFQNNGVVDDSQLPKDRFSAERLKGVDSTLKIQPAKLEDSAVYLCASSLGPRTVTGELFFGEGSRLTVL.

V gene TRBV30 combines with J gene TRBJ1-1; D is uncertain. The CDR3 is 12 residues long. V gave up 5 bases and J gave up 2 bases, with 9 bases separating them. The germline V gene has CDR1 GTSNPN and CDR2 SVGIG (reference sequence). The CDR3 DNA reads as TGTGCCTGGTTACGGGGAAACACTGAAGCTTTCTTT. Amino acids: CAWLRGNTEAFF.

CDR3 DNA: TGTGCCACCAGCAGACAGAGCTCCTATAATTCACCCCTCCACTTT. It translates to CATSRQSSYNSPLHF. The genes are TRBV15 and TRBJ1-6; D is ambiguous. The CDR3 runs to 15 residues. Germline V gene sequence: CDR1 LNHNV, CDR2 YYDKDF (reference sequence). V lost 2 bases and J lost 0, with 5 bases in between.

The V gene is TRBV19, the J gene TRBJ1-2, with D maybe TRBD1 (5 bases). CDR1 is LNHDA, CDR2 SQIVND, per germline (reference sequence). Trimming took off 0 bases at V and 4 bases at J, with 9 bases between the two ends. The CDR3 has 14 residues. In nucleotides, the CDR3 is TGTGCCAGTAGTATAGAGGGACTTACCTATGGCTACACCTTC. As protein: CASSIEGLTYGYTF.

A remark on this clone: The same CDR3 is also encoded by other DNA sequences in this sample. This rearrangement joins TRBV18 to TRBJ2-5; D is unclear. V shed 1 base and J shed 3 bases, with 0 bases lying between them. CDR3 length: 11 residues. Per the germline V gene, CDR1 is KGHSH and CDR2 is LQKENI. The chain's CDR3 is CASSPQETQYF. The DNA for the CDR3 is TGTGCCAGCTCACCACAAGAGACCCAGTACTTC.

The CDR3 is CASSLWVGLGEETQYF. The CDR3 DNA is TGTGCCAGCAGCTTATGGGTGGGGTTGGGGGAAGAGACCCAGTACTTC. This rearrangement joins TRBV7-2 to TRBJ2-5, with D perhaps given as TRBD1 or TRBD2 (5 bases each). Germline-derived CDR1 and CDR2 are SGHTA and FQGNSA. Deletions cut 2 bases from V and 3 bases from J, with 16 bases between. The CDR3 loop spans 16 amino acids.

The chain couples TRBV15 to TRBJ1-2, with 9 bases that match TRBD1. The length of the CDR3 is 16 residues. Looked up from germline, CDR1 is LNHNV and CDR2 is YYDKDF (reference sequence). V lost 2 bases and J lost 8; bases outside the gene matches: 12. As DNA, the CDR3 is TGTGCCACCAGCAGAACCGTCACAGGGGGCTATGAAGGCTACACCTTC. Translating it yields CATSRTVTGGYEGYTF.

The V gene is TRBV5-1, the J gene TRBJ2-7; a possible D gene is TRBD2 (5 bases). The CDR3 consists of 16 residues. Looked up from germline, CDR1 is SGHRS and CDR2 is YFSETQ. V dropped 4 bases and J dropped 0 bases, with 17 bases sitting between them. The CDR3 DNA sequence: TGCGCCAGCAGCACCCAACCGGACTTAAGCTCCTACGAGCAGTACTTC. Translation gives CASSTQPDLSSYEQYF.

This rearrangement joins TRBV19 to TRBJ2-1, with TRBD2 identical over 11 bases. Germline V lookup: CDR1 LNHDA, CDR2 SQIVND (reference sequence). This CDR3 region has 16 residues. V shed 5 bases, J shed 1 base, and the junction held 4 bases outside the gene matches. CDR3 nucleotide sequence: TGTGCCAGTAGTCTTTGGACTAGCGGGTCCTACAATGAGCAGTTCTTC. Its protein is CASSLWTSGSYNEQFF.

For this clone: A read error may be the cause here, since a much bigger clone is one base away. The CDR3 sequence: CASSLDRGLGYTF. The CDR3 nucleotides read TGTGCCAGCAGCTTGGACAGGGGGCTTGGCTACACCTTC. The gene calls are TRBV5-8 and TRBJ1-2, with TRBD1 matching over 9 bases. CDR3 length equals 13 residues. Germline CDR1 and CDR2: SGHTS and YDEGEE. J lost 7 bases, V lost 0 bases, and 1 base had no gene match.

The J gene is TRBJ1-1, the V gene TRBV7-2, with 7 positions matching TRBD1. CDR3 length: 14 residues. V lost 4 bases, J lost 5 bases, and 7 bases stayed unmatched. The germline CDR1 and CDR2 sequences are SGHTA and FQGNSA. The CDR3 DNA follows: TGTGCCAGCAGCTACGGACAGGCGAGAACTGAAGCTTTCTTT. As protein: CASSYGQARTEAFF.

The CDR3 nucleotides read TGCGCCAGCAGCTTGGAGACCGGGAACACTGAAGCTTTCTTT. Encoded protein: CASSLETGNTEAFF. The chain couples TRBV5-1 to TRBJ1-1; no clear D gene. The germline V and J ends were trimmed by 0 bases and 1 base, with 7 bases remaining between them. The length of the CDR3 is 14 residues. Germline-derived CDR1 and CDR2 are SGHRS and YFSETQ.

V gene TRBV5-1 combines with J gene TRBJ2-3; TRBD2 matches 10 bases. CDR1 is SGHRS, CDR2 YFSETQ, per germline. J was trimmed by 0 bases and V by 2 bases; bases with no gene match: 12. This CDR3 spans 19 amino acids. The CDR3 bases are TGCGCCAGCAGCTTACTAACTAGCGGGGCTTTAACTAGCACAGATACGCAGTATTTT. Translating it yields CASSLLTSGALTSTDTQYF.

The chain carries TRBV6-5 and TRBJ2-7, with 7 positions matching TRBD1. From germline, CDR1 is MNHEY and CDR2 SVGAGI. The CDR3 loop spans 15 amino acids. The junction had 10 bases not matched to a gene; V was cut back by 5 bases and J by 3 bases. DNA for the CDR3: TGTGCCAGCAGTGGACTGGAGACAGGGCACTACGAGCAGTACTTC. Amino acids: CASSGLETGHYEQYF.

This clone was found once. The rearrangement uses TRBV2 and TRBJ1-2; D gene uncertain. Germline V CDR1 and CDR2: SNHLY, FYNNEI. The CDR3 is made up of 11 amino acids. Trimming left V 5 bases short and J 5 bases short, with 6 bases between. The CDR3 loop reads CASSRLYGYTF. The CDR3 DNA reads as TGTGCCAGCAGTAGGCTTTATGGCTACACCTTC.

The chain joins TRBV5-4 to TRBJ1-3; D call uncertain. Germline V gene data show CDR1 as SGHNT and CDR2 as YYREEE (reference sequence). The V end was cut by 1 base, the J end by 1 base, with 6 bases between. CDR3 length equals 14 residues. The CDR3 sequence is CASSLLGSGNTIYF. The CDR3 region has the DNA TGTGCCAGCAGCTTGTTAGGGTCTGGAAACACCATATATTTT.

This chain joins TRBV10-3 and TRBJ2-5; either TRBD1 or TRBD2 may supply D (5 bases each). The CDR3 is 15 amino acids. The germline V and J ends were trimmed by 6 bases and 1 base, with 15 bases remaining between them. The V gene's germline CDR1 is ENHRY and CDR2 SYGVKD. This chain's CDR3 is CAISGALGGQETQYF. CDR3 in DNA: TGTGCCATCAGCGGGGCCCTGGGTGGCCAAGAGACCCAGTACTTC.

This chain links TRBV7-9 with TRBJ1-2, with 10 bases matching TRBD1. Germline loops: CDR1 SEHNR, CDR2 FQNEAQ (reference sequence). The junction had 4 bases not matched to a gene; V was cut back by 1 base and J by 2 bases. The CDR3 is 16 residues long. The CDR3 DNA is TGTGCCAGCAGCTTAGGACAGGGGGCCTCCAACTATGGCTACACCTTC. Translated, it gives CASSLGQGASNYGYTF.

This chain links TRBV7-2 with TRBJ1-1; TRBD1 agrees at 8 bases. There are 15 residues in the CDR3. Germline CDR1 reads SGHTA; CDR2 reads FQGNSA. J lost 3 bases, V lost 5 bases, and 8 bases had no gene match. CDR3 sequence (DNA): TGTGCCAGCAGCCGCCAGGGACAGGCGTACACTGAAGCTTTCTTT. Amino acid sequence: CASSRQGQAYTEAFF.

V usage is TRBV18 and J usage is TRBJ2-1, with D possibly called TRBD1 or TRBD2 (5 bases each). V dropped 8 bases and J dropped 4 bases, with 15 bases sitting between them. The length of the CDR3 is 14 residues. CDR1 is KGHSH and CDR2 is LQKENI in the germline V gene. CDR3: CASIRDGKYNEQFF. As DNA, the CDR3 is TGTGCCAGCATCCGGGACGGGAAATACAATGAGCAGTTCTTC.